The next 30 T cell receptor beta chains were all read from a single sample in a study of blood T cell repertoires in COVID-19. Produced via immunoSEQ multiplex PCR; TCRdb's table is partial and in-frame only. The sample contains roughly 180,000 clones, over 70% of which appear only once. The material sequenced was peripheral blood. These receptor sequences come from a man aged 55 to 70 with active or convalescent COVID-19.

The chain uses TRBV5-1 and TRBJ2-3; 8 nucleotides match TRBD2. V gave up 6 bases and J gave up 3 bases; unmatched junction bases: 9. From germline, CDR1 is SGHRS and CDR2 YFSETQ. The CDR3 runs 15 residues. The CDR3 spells CASKVREGRTDTQYF. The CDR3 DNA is TGCGCCAGCAAGGTCCGGGAGGGCCGGACAGATACGCAGTATTTT.

CDR3 loop: CASSSNRGGVEQYF. In DNA, the CDR3 is TGTGCCAGCAGCTCTAACAGGGGGGGTGTCGAGCAGTACTTC. This chain links TRBV7-2 with TRBJ2-7, with D possibly being TRBD1 (8 bases). Deletions cut 4 bases from V and 6 bases from J, with 16 bases between. The CDR3 totals 14 residues. Germline V lookup: CDR1 SGHTA, CDR2 FQGNSA.

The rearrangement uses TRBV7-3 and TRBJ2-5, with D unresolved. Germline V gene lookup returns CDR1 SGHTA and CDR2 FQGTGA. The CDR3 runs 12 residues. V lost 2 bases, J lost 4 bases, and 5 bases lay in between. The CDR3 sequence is CASSLSGETQYF. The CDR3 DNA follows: TGTGCCAGCAGCTTATCCGGAGAGACCCAGTACTTC.

The CDR3 protein is CASSLGSRPLHF. The CDR3 DNA is TGTGCCAGCAGTTTGGGGAGCCGCCCCCTCCACTTT. The rearrangement uses TRBV28 and TRBJ1-6; no clear D. Germline V gene sequence: CDR1 MDHEN, CDR2 SYDVKM. The CDR3 consists of 12 residues. V lost 3 bases, J lost 13 bases, and 10 bases lay in between.

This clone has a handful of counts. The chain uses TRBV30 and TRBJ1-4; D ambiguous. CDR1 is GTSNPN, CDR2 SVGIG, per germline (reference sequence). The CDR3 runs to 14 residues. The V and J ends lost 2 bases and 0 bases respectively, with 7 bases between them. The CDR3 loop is CAWSKSSTNEKLFF. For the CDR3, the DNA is TGTGCCTGGAGTAAGAGTTCAACTAATGAAAAACTGTTTTTT.

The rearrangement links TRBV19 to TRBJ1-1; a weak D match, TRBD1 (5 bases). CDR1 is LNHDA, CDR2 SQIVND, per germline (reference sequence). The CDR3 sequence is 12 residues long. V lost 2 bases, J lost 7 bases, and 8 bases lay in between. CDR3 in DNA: TGTGCCAGTAGTATAACGCAGGGTGAAGCTTTCTTT. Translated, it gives CASSITQGEAFF.

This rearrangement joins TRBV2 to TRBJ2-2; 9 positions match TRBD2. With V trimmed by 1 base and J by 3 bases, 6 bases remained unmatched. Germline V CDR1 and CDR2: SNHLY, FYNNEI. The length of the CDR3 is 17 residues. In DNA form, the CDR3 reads TGTGCCAGCAGTGAAGAGGCTAGCGGGATTTACACCGGGGAGCTGTTTTTT. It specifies CASSEEASGIYTGELFF.

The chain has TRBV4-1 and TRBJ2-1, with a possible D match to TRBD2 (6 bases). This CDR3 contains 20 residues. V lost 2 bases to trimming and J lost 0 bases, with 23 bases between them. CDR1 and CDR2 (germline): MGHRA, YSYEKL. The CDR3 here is CASSQPDIPGEIVSYNEQFF. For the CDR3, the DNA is TGCGCCAGCAGCCAACCAGATATCCCGGGAGAGATCGTCTCCTACAATGAGCAGTTCTTC.

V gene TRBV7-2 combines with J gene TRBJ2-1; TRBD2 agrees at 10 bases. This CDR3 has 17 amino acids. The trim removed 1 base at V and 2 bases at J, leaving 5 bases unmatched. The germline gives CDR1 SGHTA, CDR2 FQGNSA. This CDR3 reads CASSLVASGRAYNEQFF. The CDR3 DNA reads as TGTGCCAGCAGCTTAGTAGCTAGCGGGAGAGCCTACAATGAGCAGTTCTTC.

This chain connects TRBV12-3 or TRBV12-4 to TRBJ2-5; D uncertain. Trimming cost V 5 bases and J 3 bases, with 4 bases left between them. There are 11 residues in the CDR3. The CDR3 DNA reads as TGTGCCAGCAGTCCAGAAGAGACCCAGTACTTC. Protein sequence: CASSPEETQYF.

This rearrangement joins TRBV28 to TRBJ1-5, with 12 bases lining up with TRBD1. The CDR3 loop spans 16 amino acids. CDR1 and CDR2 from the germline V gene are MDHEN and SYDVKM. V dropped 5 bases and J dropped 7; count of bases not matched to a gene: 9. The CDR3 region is CASSLPGTGGGQPQHF. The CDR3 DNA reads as TGTGCCAGCAGTCTCCCCGGGACAGGGGGCGGGCAGCCCCAGCATTTT.

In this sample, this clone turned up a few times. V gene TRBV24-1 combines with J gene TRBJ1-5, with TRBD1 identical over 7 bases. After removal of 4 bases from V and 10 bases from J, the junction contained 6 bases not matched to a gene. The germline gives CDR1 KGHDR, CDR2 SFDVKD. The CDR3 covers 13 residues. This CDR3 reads CATSDQGVRPQHF. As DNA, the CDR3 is TGTGCCACCAGTGACCAGGGGGTCCGACCCCAGCATTTT.

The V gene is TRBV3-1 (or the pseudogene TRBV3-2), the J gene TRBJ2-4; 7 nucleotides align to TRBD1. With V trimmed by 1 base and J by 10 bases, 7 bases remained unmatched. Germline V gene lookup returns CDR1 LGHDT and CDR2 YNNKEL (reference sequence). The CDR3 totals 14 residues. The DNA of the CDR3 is TGTGCCAGCAGCCAAGGACAGGGATTCCCTATTCAGTACTTC. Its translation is CASSQGQGFPIQYF.

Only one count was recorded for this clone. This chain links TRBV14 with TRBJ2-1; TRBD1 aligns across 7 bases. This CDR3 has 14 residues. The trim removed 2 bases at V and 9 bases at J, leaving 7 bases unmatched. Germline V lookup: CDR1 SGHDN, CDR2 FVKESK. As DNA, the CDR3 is TGTGCCAGCAGCCAACGGGGTAGGGACAGTGAGCAGTTCTTC. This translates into CASSQRGRDSEQFF.

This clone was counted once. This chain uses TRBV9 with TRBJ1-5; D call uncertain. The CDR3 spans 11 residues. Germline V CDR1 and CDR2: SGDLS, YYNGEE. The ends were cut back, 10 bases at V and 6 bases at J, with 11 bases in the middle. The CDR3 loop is CAWRWVQPQHF. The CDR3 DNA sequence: TGTGCCTGGAGATGGGTTCAGCCCCAGCATTTT.

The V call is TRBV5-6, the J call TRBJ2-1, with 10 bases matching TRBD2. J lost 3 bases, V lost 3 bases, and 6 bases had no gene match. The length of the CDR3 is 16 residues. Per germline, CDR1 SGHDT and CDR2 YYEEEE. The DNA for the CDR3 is TGTGCCAGCAGCTACCGAGCGGGGGGGCTCTACAATGAGCAGTTCTTC. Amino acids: CASSYRAGGLYNEQFF.

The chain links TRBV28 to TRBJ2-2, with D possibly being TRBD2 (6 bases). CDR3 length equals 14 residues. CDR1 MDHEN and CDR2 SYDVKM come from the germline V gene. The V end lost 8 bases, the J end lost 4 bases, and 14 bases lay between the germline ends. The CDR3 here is CASWGTRGTGELFF. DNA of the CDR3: TGTGCCAGCTGGGGCACGCGGGGCACCGGGGAGCTGTTTTTT.

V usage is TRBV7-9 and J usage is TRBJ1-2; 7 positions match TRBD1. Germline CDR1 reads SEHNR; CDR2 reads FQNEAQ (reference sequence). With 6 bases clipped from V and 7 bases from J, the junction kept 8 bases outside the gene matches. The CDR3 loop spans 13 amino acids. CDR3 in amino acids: CASSNRGLGGYTF. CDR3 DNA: TGTGCCAGCAGTAACAGGGGTCTGGGTGGCTACACCTTC. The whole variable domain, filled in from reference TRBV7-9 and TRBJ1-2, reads DTGVSQNPRHKITKRGQNVTFRCDPISEHNRLYWYRQTLGQGPEFLTYFQNEAQLEKSRLLSDRFSAERPKGSFSTLEIQRTEQGDSAMYLCASSNRGLGGYTFGSGTRLTVV.

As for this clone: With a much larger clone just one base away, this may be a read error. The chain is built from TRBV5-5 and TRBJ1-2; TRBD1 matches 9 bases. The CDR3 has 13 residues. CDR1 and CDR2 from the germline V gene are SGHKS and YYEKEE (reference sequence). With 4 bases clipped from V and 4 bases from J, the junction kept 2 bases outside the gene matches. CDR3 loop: CASSMTGGYGYTF. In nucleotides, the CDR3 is TGTGCCAGCAGCATGACAGGGGGCTATGGCTACACCTTC.

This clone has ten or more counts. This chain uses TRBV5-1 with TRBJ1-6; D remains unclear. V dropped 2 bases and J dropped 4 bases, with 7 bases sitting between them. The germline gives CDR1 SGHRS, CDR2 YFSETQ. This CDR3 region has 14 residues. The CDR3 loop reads CASSLEQYNSPLHF. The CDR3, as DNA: TGCGCCAGCAGCTTAGAACAGTATAATTCACCCCTCCACTTT.

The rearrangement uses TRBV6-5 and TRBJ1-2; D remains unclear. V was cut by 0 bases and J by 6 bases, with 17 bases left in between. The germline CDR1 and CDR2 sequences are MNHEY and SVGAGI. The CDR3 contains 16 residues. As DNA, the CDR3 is TGTGCCAGCAGTTACTCAATCAGGCAGCGGATAAATGGCTACACCTTC. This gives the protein CASSYSIRQRINGYTF.

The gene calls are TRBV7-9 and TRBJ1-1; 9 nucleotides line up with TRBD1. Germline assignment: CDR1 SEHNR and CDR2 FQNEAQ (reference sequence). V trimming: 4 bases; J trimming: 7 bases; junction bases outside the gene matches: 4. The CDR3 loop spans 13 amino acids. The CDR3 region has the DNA TGTGCCAGCAGCTGGGGGACAGGGTTTGAAGCTTTCTTT. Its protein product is CASSWGTGFEAFF.

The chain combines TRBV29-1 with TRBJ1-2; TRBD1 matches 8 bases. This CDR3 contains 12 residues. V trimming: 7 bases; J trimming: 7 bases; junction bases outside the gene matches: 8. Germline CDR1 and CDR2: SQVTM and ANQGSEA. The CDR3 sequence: CSGGQGGGGYTF. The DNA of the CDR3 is TGCAGCGGCGGACAGGGAGGAGGTGGCTACACCTTC.

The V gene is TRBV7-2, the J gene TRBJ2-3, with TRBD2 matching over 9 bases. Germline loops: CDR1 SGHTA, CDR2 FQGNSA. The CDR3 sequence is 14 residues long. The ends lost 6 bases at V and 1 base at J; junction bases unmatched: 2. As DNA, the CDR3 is TGTGCCAGCAGAAGACTAGCGGGCACAGATACGCAGTATTTT. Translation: CASRRLAGTDTQYF.

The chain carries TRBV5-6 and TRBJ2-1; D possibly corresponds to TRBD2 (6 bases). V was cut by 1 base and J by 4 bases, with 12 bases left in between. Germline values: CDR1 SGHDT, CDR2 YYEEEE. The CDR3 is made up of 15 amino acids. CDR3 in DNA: TGTGCCAGCAGCTTGTCTAGCGACTCTTACAATGAGCAGTTCTTC. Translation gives CASSLSSDSYNEQFF.

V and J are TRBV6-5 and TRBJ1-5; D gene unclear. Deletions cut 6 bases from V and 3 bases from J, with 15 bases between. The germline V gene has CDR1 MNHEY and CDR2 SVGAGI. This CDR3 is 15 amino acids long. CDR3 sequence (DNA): TGTGCCAGCAGGTGGGTGGGCCCCGCCAATCAGCCCCAGCATTTT. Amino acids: CASRWVGPANQPQHF.

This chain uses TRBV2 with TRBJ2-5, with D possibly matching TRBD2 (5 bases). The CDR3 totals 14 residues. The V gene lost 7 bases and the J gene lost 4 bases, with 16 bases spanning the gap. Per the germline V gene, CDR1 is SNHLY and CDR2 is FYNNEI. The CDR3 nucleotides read TGTGCCAGCACGAGACTATCAGTAGGAGAGACCCAGTACTTC. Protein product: CASTRLSVGETQYF.

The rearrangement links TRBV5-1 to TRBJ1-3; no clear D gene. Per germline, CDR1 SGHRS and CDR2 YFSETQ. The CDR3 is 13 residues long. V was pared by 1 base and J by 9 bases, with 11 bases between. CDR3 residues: CASSLSPLGTIYF. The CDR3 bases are TGCGCCAGCAGCTTGTCCCCCCTCGGCACCATATATTTT.

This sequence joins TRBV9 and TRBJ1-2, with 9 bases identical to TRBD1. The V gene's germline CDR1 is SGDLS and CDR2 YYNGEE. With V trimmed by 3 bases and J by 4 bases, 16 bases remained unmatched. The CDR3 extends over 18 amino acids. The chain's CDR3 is CASSASTRRTGELYGYTF. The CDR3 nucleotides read TGTGCCAGCAGCGCCTCCACTCGTCGGACAGGGGAACTCTATGGCTACACCTTC. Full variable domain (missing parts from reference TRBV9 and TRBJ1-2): DSGVTQTPKHLITATGQRVTLRCSPRSGDLSVYWYQQSLDQGLQFLIQYYNGEERAKGNILERFSAQQFPDLHSELNLSSLELGDSALYFCASSASTRRTGELYGYTFGSGTRLTVV.

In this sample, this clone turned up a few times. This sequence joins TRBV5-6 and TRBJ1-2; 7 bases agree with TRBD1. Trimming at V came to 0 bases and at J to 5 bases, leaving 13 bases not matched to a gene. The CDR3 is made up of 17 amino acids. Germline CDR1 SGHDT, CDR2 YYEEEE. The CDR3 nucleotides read TGTGCCAGCAGCTTGGTGGACAGGAGGAGATCTGGGTATGGCTACACCTTC. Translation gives CASSLVDRRRSGYGYTF.